Below are 2 T cell receptor beta chains sequenced from a single sample in a study of cytomegalovirus exposure and HLA in healthy donors. PCR primers comprised 60 Vbeta and 13 Jbeta primers. Using immunoSEQ multiplex PCR, the repertoire was profiled, and TCRdb retains in-frame clones only, with some absent. The repertoire has about 200,000 clones, around 85% of them found once; the top ten carry less than 2%. The sequenced material came from PBMCs. The origin of the receptors is a man aged 50 or older in good health and CMV-seronegative.

This chain links TRBV6-5 with TRBJ2-5, with TRBD2 matching 14 bases. The CDR3 has 15 amino acids. The germline V gene has CDR1 MNHEY and CDR2 SVGAGI. V lost 6 bases and J lost 4; bases outside the gene matches: 4. CDR3: CASRPGLAGGETQYF. The CDR3 coding sequence is TGTGCCAGCAGACCAGGACTAGCGGGAGGAGAGACCCAGTACTTC.

The chain carries TRBV7-8 and TRBJ1-6, with TRBD1 matching 10 bases. The germline CDR1 and CDR2 sequences are SGHVS and FQNEAQ. The V gene end was trimmed by 9 bases and the J gene end by 8 bases; junction bases not matched to a gene: 10. The length of the CDR3 is 15 residues. CDR3 coding DNA: TGTGCCAGTAGGGGACAGGGGATTGGCGATTCACCCCTCCACTTT. Protein: CASRGQGIGDSPLHF. Full variable domain (remainder filled in from reference TRBV7-8 and TRBJ1-6): GAGVSQSPRYKVAKRGQDVALRCDPISGHVSLFWYQQALGQGPEFLTYFQNEAQLDKSGLPSDRFFAERPEGSVSTLKIQRTQQEDSAVYLCASRGQGIGDSPLHFGNGTRLTVT.